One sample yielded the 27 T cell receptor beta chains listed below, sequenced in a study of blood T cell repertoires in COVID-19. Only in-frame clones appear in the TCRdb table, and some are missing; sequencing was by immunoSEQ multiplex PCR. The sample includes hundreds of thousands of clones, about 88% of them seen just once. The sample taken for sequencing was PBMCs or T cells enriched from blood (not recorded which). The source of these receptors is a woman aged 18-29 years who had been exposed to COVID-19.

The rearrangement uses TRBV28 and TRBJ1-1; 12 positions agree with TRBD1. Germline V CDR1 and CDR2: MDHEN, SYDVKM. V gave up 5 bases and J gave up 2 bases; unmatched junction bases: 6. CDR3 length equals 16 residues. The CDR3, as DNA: TGTGCCAGCAGTAGAGGGGACAGGGGGCGAAACACTGAAGCTTTCTTT. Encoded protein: CASSRGDRGRNTEAFF.

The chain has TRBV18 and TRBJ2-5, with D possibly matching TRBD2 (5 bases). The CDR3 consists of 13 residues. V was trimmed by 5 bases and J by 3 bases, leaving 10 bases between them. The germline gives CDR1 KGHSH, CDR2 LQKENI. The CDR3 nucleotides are TGTGCCAGCTCATTAGGACTGAAAGAGACCCAGTACTTC. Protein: CASSLGLKETQYF.

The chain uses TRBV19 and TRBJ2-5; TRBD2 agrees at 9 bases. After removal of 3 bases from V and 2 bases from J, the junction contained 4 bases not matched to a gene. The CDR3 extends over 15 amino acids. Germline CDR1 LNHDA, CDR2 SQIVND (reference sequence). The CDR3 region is CASSITAGGQETQYF. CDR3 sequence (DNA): TGTGCCAGTAGTATTACGGCGGGAGGGCAAGAGACCCAGTACTTC.

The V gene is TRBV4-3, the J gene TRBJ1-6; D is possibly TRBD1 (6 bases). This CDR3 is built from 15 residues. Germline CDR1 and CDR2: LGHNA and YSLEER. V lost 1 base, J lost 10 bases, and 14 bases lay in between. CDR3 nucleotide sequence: TGCGCCAGCAGCCAAGCTCAGGGGAGGGGATCACCCCTCCACTTT. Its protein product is CASSQAQGRGSPLHF.

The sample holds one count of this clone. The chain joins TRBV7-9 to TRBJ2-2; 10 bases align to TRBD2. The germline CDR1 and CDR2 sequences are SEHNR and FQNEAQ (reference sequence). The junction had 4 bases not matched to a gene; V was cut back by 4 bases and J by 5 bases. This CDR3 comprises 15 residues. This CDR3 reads CASSSSGSSTGELFF. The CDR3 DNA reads TGTGCCAGCAGCTCTAGCGGGAGCTCGACCGGGGAGCTGTTTTTT.

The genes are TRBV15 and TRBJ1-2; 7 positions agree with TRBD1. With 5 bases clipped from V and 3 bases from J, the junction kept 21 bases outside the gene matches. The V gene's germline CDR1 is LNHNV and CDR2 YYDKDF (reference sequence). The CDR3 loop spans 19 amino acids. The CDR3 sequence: CATSLSTGRRGTGDYGYTF. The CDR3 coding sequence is TGTGCCACCAGCTTATCGACAGGGCGGAGGGGTACTGGAGACTATGGCTACACCTTC. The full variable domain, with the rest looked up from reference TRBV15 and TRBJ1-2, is DAMVIQNPRYQVTQFGKPVTLSCSQTLNHNVMYWYQQKSSQAPKLLFHYYDKDFNNEADTPDNFQSRRPNTSFCFLDIRSPGLGDTAMYLCATSLSTGRRGTGDYGYTFGSGTRLTVV.

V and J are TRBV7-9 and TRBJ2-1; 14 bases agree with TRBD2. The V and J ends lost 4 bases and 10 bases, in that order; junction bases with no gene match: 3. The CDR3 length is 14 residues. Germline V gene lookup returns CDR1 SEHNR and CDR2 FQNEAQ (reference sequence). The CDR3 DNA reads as TGTGCCAGCAGCTGGGGACTAGCGGGAGACGAGCAGTTCTTC. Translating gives CASSWGLAGDEQFF.

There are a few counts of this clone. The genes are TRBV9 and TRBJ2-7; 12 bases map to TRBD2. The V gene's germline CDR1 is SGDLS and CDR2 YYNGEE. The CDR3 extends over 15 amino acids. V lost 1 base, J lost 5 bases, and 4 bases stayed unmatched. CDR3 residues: CASSVLAGGQNEQYF. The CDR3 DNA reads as TGTGCCAGCAGCGTACTAGCGGGGGGGCAAAACGAGCAGTACTTC.

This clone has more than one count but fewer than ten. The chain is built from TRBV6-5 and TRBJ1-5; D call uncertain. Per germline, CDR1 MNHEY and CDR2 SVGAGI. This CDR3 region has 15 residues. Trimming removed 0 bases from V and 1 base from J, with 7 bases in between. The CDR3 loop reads CASSYSRVSNQPQHF. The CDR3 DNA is TGTGCCAGCAGTTACTCGAGGGTGAGCAATCAGCCCCAGCATTTT.

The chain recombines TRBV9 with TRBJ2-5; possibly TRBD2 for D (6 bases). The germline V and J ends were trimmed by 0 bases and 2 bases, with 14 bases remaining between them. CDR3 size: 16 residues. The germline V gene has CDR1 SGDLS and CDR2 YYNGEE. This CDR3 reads CASSVATSTPQETQYF. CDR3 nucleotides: TGTGCCAGCAGCGTAGCTACTAGCACACCTCAAGAGACCCAGTACTTC.

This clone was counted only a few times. CDR3 sequence reads: CASSPDIISYNEQFF. The CDR3 region has the DNA TGTGCCAGCAGCCCAGACATTATCTCCTACAATGAGCAGTTCTTC. The chain combines TRBV11-2 with TRBJ2-1; D is undetermined. This CDR3 spans 15 amino acids. The germline gives CDR1 SGHAT, CDR2 FQNNGV. Trimming shortened V by 5 bases and J by 0 bases, and 11 bases separated the two germline ends. Based on the CDR3 plus reference TRBV11-2 and TRBJ2-1, the full variable domain is EAGVAQSPRYKIIEKRQSVAFWCNPISGHATLYWYQQILGQGPKLLIQFQNNGVVDDSQLPKDRFSAERLKGVDSTLKIQPAKLEDSAVYLCASSPDIISYNEQFFGPGTRLTVL.

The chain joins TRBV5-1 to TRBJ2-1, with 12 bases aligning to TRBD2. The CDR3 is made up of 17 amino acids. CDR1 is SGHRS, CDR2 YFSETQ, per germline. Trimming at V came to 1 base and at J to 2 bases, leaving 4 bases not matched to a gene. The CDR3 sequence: CASSLTTSGSAYNEQFF. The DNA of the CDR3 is TGCGCCAGCAGCTTGACGACTAGCGGGAGCGCCTACAATGAGCAGTTCTTC.

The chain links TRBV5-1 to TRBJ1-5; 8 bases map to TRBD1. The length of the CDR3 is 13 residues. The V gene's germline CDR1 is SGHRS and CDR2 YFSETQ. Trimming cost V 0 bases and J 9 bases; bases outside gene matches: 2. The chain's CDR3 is CASSLGDRRPQHF. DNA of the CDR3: TGCGCCAGCAGCTTGGGGGACAGGAGGCCCCAGCATTTT.

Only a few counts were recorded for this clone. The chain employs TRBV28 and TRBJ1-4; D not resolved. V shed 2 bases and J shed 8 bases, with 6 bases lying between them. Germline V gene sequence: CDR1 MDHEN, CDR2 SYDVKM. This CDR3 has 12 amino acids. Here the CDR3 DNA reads TGTGCCAGCAGTTTACGTCGGGAAAAACTGTTTTTT. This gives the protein CASSLRREKLFF.

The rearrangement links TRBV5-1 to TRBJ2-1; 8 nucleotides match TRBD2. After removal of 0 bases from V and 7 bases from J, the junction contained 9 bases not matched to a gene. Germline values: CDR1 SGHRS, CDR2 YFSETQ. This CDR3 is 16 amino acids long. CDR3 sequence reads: CASSLAEAGVGNEQFF. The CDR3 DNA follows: TGCGCCAGCAGCTTGGCTGAAGCGGGAGTGGGGAATGAGCAGTTCTTC.

The CDR3 DNA reads TGTGCCAGCAGCCCATCGGGACACTACCAAGAGACCCAGTACTTC. Translation gives CASSPSGHYQETQYF. The chain joins TRBV6-5 to TRBJ2-5, with D possibly being TRBD1 (6 bases). CDR1 MNHEY and CDR2 SVGAGI come from the germline V gene. The V end was cut by 6 bases, the J end by 0 bases, with 14 bases between. The CDR3 is made up of 15 amino acids.

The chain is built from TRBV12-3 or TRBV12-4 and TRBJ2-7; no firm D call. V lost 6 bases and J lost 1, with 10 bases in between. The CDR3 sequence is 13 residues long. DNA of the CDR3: TGTGCCAGCAGCCTCGAGGTGTCCTACGAGCAGTACTTC. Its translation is CASSLEVSYEQYF.

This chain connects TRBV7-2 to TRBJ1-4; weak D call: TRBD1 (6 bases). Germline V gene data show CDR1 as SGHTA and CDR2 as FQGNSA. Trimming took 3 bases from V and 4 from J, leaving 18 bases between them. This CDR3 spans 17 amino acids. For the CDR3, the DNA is TGTGCCAGCAGCTTCCGACCGACGGACAGCTATAATGAAAAACTGTTTTTT. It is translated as CASSFRPTDSYNEKLFF.

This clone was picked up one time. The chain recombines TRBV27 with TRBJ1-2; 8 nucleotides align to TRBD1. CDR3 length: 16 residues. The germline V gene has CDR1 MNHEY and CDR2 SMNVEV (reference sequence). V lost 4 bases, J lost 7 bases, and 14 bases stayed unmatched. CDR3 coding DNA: TGTGCCAGCAGTTCCGGACAGGGTAAAGACTATTCTGGCTACACCTTC. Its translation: CASSSGQGKDYSGYTF.

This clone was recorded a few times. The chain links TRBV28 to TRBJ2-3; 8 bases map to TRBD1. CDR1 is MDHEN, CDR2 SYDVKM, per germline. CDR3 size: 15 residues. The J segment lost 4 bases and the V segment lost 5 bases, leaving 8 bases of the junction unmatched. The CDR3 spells CASSPGQGEADTQYF. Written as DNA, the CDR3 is TGTGCCAGCAGTCCCGGACAGGGCGAGGCAGATACGCAGTATTTT.

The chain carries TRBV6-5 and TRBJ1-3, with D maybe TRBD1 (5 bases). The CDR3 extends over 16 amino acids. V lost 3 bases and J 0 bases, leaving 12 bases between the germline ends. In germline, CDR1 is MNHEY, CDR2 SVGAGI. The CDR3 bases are TGTGCCAGCAGTTATTCCACAGGCAGCTCTGGAAACACCATATATTTT. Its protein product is CASSYSTGSSGNTIYF.

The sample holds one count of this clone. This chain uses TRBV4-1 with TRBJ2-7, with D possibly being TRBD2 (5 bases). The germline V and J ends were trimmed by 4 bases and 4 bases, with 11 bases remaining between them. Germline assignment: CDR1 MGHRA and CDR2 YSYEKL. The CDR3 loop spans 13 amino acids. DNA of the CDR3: TGCGCCAGCAGCCTCCCCGGGGAATACGAGCAGTACTTC. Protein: CASSLPGEYEQYF.

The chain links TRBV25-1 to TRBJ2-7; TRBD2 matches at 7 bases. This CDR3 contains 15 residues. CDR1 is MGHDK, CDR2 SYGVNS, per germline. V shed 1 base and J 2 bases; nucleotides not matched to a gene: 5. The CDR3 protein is CASSESWTSAYEQYF. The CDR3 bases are TGTGCCAGCAGTGAATCTTGGACTAGTGCCTACGAGCAGTACTTC.

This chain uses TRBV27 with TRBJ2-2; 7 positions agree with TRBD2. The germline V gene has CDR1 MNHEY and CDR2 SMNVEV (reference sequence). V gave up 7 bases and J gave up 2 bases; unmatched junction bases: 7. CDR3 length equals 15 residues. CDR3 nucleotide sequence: TGTGCCAGCACCCCCGGGACTACAAACACCGGGGAGCTGTTTTTT. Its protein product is CASTPGTTNTGELFF.

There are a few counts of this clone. Written as DNA, the CDR3 is TGCGCCAGCAGCTCGGGACAGAATAATTCACCCCTCCACTTT. Protein product: CASSSGQNNSPLHF. The gene calls are TRBV5-1 and TRBJ1-6, with 7 positions matching TRBD1. This CDR3 comprises 14 residues. V shed 3 bases, J shed 5 bases, and the junction held 2 bases outside the gene matches. Germline CDR1 is SGHRS and CDR2 is YFSETQ. Supplemented by reference TRBV5-1 and TRBJ1-6, the full variable domain reads KAGVTQTPRYLIKTRGQQVTLSCSPISGHRSVSWYQQTPGQGLQFLFEYFSETQRNKGNFPGRFSGRQFSNSRSEMNVSTLELGDSALYLCASSSGQNNSPLHFGNGTRLTVT.

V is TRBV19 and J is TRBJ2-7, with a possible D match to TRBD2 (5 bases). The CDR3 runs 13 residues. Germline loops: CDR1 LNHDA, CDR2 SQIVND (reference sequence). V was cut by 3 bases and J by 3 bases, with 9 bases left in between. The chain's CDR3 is CASSIKDFYEQYF. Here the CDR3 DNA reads TGTGCCAGTAGTATCAAGGACTTCTACGAGCAGTACTTC.

The CDR3 sequence is CSVGGGNTEAFF. CDR3 DNA: TGCAGCGTTGGAGGGGGAAACACTGAAGCTTTCTTT. V usage is TRBV29-1 and J usage is TRBJ1-1, with a possible D match to TRBD1 (6 bases). CDR1 SQVTM and CDR2 ANQGSEA come from the germline V gene. The V end lost 4 bases, the J end lost 2 bases, and 8 bases lay between the germline ends. The CDR3 is made up of 12 amino acids.